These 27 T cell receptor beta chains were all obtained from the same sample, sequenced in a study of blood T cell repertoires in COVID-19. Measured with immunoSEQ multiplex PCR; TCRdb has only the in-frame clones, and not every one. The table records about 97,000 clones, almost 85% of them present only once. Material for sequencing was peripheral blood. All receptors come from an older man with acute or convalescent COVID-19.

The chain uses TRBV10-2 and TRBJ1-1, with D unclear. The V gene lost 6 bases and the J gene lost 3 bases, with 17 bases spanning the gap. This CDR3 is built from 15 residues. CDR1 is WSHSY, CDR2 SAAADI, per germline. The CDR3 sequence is CASRREGRDYTEAFF. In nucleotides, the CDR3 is TGCGCCAGCAGAAGGGAAGGGAGGGATTACACTGAAGCTTTCTTT.

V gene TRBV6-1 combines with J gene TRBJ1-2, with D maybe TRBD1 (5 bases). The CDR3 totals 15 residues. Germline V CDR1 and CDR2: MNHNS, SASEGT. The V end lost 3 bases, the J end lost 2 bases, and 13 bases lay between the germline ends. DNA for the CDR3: TGTGCCAGCAGTGAGACCGGGGGAGGAAACTATGGCTACACCTTC. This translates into CASSETGGGNYGYTF.

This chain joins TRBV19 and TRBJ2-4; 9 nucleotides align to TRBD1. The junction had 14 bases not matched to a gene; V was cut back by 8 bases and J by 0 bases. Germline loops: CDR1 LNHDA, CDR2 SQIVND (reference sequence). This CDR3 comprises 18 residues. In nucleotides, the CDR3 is TGTGCCAGTGGCCCCGGGACAGGGTTCGCGTTAGCCAAAAACATTCAGTACTTC. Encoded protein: CASGPGTGFALAKNIQYF.

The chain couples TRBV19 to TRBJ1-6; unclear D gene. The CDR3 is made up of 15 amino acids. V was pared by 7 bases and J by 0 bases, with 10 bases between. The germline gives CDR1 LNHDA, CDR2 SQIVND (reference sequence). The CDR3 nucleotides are TGTGCCAGTATCGGTACCTCCTCCTATAATTCACCCCTCCACTTT. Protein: CASIGTSSYNSPLHF. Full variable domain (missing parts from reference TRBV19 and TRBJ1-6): DGGITQSPKYLFRKEGQNVTLSCEQNLNHDAMYWYRQDPGQGLRLIYYSQIVNDFQKGDIAEGYSVSREKKESFPLTVTSAQKNPTAFYLCASIGTSSYNSPLHFGNGTRLTVT.

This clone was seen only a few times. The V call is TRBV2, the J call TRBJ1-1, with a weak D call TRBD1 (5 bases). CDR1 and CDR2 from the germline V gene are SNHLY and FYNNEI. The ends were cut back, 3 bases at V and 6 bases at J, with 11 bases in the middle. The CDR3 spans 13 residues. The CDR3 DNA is TGTGCCAGCAGTGATCAGGAGGGGCCTGAAGCTTTCTTT. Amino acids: CASSDQEGPEAFF.

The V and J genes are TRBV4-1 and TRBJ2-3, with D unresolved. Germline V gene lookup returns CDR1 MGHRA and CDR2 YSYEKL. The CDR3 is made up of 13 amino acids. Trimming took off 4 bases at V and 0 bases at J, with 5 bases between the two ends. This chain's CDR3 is CASSPPSTDTQYF. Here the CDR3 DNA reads TGCGCCAGCAGCCCCCCAAGCACAGATACGCAGTATTTT.

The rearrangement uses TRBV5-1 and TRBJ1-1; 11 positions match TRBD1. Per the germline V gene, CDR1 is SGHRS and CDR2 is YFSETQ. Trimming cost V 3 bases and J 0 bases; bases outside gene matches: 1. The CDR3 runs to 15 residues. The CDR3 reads CASSSGQGVNTEAFF. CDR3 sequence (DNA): TGCGCCAGCAGCTCGGGACAGGGGGTGAACACTGAAGCTTTCTTT.

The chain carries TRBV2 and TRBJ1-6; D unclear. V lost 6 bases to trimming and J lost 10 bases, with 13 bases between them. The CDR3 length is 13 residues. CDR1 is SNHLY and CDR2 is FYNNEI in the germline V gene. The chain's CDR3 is CASRKPFVSPLHF. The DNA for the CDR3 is TGTGCCAGCAGGAAGCCATTCGTATCACCCCTCCACTTT.

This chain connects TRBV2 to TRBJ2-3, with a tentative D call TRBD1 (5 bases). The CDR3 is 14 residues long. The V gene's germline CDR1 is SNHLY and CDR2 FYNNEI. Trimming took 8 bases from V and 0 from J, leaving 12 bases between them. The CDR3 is CASENRPSTDTQYF. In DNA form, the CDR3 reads TGTGCCAGCGAAAACAGGCCTAGCACAGATACGCAGTATTTT.

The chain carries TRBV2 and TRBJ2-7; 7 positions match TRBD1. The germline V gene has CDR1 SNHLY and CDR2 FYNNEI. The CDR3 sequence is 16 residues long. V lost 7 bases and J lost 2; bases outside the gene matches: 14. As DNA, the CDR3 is TGTGCCAGCATCTTCCTCGTGTGGACAGGAGCCTACGAGCAGTACTTC. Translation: CASIFLVWTGAYEQYF.

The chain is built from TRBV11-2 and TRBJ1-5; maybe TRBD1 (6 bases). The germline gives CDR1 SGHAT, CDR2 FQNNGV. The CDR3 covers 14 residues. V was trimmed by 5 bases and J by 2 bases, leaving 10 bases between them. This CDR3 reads CASSPTGRNQPQHF. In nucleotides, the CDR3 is TGTGCCAGCAGCCCCACAGGGCGCAATCAGCCCCAGCATTTT.

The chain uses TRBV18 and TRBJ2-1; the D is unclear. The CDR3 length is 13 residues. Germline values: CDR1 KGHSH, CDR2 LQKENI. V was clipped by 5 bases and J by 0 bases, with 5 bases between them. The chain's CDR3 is CASSSSSYNEQFF. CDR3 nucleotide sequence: TGTGCCAGCTCATCGAGCTCCTACAATGAGCAGTTCTTC.

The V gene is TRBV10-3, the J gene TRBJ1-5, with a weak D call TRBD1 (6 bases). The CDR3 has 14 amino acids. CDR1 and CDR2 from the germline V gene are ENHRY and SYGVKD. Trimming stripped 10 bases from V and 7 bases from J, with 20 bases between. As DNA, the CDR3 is TGTGCCACCAACGGCGACAGGCCGAACCAGCCCCAGCATTTT. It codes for CATNGDRPNQPQHF.

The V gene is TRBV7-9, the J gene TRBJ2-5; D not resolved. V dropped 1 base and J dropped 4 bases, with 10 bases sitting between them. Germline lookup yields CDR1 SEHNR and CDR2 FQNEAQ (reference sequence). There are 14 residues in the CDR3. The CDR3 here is CASSLGAGSETQYF. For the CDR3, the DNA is TGTGCCAGCAGCTTAGGGGCAGGATCAGAGACCCAGTACTTC. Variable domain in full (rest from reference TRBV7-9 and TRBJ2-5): DTGVSQNPRHKITKRGQNVTFRCDPISEHNRLYWYRQTLGQGPEFLTYFQNEAQLEKSRLLSDRFSAERPKGSFSTLEIQRTEQGDSAMYLCASSLGAGSETQYFGPGTRLLVL.

The CDR3 here is CASSLISGDYGYTF. The CDR3 DNA is TGTGCCAGCAGCTTAATTTCGGGAGACTATGGCTACACCTTC. The rearrangement joins TRBV7-9 to TRBJ1-2; no reliable D call. CDR1 and CDR2 (germline): SEHNR, FQNEAQ (reference sequence). This CDR3 has 14 residues. Trimming took 2 bases from V and 3 from J, leaving 10 bases between them. Full variable domain (outside the CDR3, taken from reference TRBV7-9 and TRBJ1-2): DTGVSQNPRHKITKRGQNVTFRCDPISEHNRLYWYRQTLGQGPEFLTYFQNEAQLEKSRLLSDRFSAERPKGSFSTLEIQRTEQGDSAMYLCASSLISGDYGYTFGSGTRLTVV.

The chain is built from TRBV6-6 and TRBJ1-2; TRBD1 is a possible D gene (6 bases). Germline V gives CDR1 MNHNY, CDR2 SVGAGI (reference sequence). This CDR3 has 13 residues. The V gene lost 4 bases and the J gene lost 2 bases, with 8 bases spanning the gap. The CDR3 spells CASSFQGNYGYTF. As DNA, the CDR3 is TGTGCCAGCAGTTTCCAGGGGAACTATGGCTACACCTTC.

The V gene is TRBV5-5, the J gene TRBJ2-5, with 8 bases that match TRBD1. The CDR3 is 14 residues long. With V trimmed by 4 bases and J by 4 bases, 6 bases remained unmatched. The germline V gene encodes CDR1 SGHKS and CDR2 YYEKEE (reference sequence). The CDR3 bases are TGTGCCAGCAGCCCTTCAGGGGGCGGAGAGACCCAGTACTTC. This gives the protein CASSPSGGGETQYF.

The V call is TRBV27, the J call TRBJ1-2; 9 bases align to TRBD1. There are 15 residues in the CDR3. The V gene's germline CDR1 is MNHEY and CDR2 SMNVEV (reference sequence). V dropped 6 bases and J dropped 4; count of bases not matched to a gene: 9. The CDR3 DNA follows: TGTGCCAGCAGCCGCGATGGACAGGGGCTCTATGGCTACACCTTC. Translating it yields CASSRDGQGLYGYTF.

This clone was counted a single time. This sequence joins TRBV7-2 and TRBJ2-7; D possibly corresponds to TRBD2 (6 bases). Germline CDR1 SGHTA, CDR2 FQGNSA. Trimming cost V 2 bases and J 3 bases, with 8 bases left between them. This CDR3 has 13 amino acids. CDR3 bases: TGTGCCAGCAGCTTACGCGGGGACTACGAGCAGTACTTC. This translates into CASSLRGDYEQYF.

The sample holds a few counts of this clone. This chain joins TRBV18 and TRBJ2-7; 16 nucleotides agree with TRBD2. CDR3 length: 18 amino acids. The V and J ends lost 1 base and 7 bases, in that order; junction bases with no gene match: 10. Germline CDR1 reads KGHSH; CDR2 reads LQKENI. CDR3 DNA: TGTGCCAGCTCACCACATTCCGGGACTAGCGGGAGGGCCCGAGAGCAGTACTTC. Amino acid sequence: CASSPHSGTSGRAREQYF.

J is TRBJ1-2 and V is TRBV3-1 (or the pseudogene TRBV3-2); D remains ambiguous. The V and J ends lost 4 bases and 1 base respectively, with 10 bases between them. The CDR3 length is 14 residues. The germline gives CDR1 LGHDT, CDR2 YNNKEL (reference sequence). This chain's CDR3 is CASSPPEGNYGYTF. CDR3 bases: TGTGCCAGCAGCCCTCCGGAGGGTAACTATGGCTACACCTTC.

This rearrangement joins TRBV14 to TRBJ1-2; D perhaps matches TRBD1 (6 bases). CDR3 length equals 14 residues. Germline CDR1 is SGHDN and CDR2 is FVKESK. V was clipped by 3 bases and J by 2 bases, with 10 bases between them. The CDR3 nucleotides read TGTGCCAGCAGCCAGCAGGGGCGAAACTATGGCTACACCTTC. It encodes CASSQQGRNYGYTF.

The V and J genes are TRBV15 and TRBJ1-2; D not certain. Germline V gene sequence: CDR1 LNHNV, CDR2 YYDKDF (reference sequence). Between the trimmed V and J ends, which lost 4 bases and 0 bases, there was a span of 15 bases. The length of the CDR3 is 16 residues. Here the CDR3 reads CATSNRTGVTNYGYTF. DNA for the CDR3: TGTGCCACCAGCAATAGAACCGGGGTTACTAACTATGGCTACACCTTC.

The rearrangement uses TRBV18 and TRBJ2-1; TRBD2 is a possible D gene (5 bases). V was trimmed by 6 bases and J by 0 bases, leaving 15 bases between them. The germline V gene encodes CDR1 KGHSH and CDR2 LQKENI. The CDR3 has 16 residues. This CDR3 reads CASSTRRRLSYNEQFF. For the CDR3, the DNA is TGTGCCAGCTCGACCAGGAGGAGACTCTCCTACAATGAGCAGTTCTTC.

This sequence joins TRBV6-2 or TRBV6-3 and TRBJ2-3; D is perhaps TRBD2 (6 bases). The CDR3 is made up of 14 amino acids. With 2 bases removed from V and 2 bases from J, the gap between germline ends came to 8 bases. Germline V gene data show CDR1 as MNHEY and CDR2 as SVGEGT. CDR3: CASSYTGLTDTQYF. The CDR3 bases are TGTGCCAGCAGTTACACGGGACTCACAGATACGCAGTATTTT.

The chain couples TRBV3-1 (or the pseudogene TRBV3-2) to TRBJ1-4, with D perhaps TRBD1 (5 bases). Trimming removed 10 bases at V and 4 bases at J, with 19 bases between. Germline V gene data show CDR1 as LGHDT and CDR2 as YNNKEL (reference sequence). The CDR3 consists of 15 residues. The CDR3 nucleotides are TGTGCCACCACTCGAACCGGGACTGATAATGAAAAACTGTTTTTT. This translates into CATTRTGTDNEKLFF.

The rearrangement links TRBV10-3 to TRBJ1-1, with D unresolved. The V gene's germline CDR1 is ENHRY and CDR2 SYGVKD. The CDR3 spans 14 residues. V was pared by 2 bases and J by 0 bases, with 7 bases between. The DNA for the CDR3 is TGTGCCATCAGTGAGCAGAATATGAACACTGAAGCTTTCTTT. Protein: CAISEQNMNTEAFF.